Following are 27 T cell receptor beta chains from one sample sequenced in a study of blood T cell repertoires in COVID-19 (dated by TCRdb to the early 2020s). The library was obtained by the immunoSEQ multiplex PCR assay. In TCRdb, the immuneACCESS table is reduced to in-frame sequences with V and J assigned. These tables do not hold every clone; where another copy was compared, an unresolved V gene accounts for under half, and the others remain unexplained. This sample holds 220,000 or so clones; 82% were observed only once. The ten largest clones add up to 1.9% of the sample. The sample taken for sequencing was peripheral blood. Receptors were obtained from a woman older than 75 with acute or convalescent COVID-19.

The chain employs TRBV10-3 and TRBJ2-7; D uncertain. V was pared by 4 bases and J by 0 bases, with 10 bases between. The CDR3 extends over 14 amino acids. Looked up from germline, CDR1 is ENHRY and CDR2 is SYGVKD. The CDR3, as DNA: TGTGCCATCAGTGGTAGAGTTCCCTCCTACGAGCAGTACTTC. Its protein is CAISGRVPSYEQYF.

In the case of this clone: Other DNA sequences in the sample encode the same CDR3. This rearrangement joins TRBV9 to TRBJ1-3, with 8 positions matching TRBD1. The CDR3 sequence is 14 residues long. Germline trimming cut 4 bases from V and 4 bases from J; bases unmatched to any gene: 4. Germline assignment: CDR1 SGDLS and CDR2 YYNGEE. This CDR3 reads CASSPRTGGNTIYF. The CDR3 region has the DNA TGTGCCAGCAGCCCTCGGACAGGGGGAAACACCATATATTTT.

This chain uses TRBV5-1 with TRBJ2-5; possibly TRBD2 for D (6 bases). The V gene lost 5 bases and the J gene lost 4 bases, with 15 bases spanning the gap. The CDR3 length is 14 residues. Per germline, CDR1 SGHRS and CDR2 YFSETQ. The CDR3 region has the DNA TGCGCCAGCAGTCCAACGTGGGGAGGAGAGACCCAGTACTTC. Amino acids: CASSPTWGGETQYF.

V usage is TRBV7-2 and J usage is TRBJ1-1; D is ambiguous. The CDR3 loop spans 12 amino acids. V lost 8 bases, J lost 4 bases, and 11 bases lay in between. The germline V gene has CDR1 SGHTA and CDR2 FQGNSA. The DNA of the CDR3 is TGTGCCAGCCGCTCAATCGGCACTGAAGCTTTCTTT. Its protein is CASRSIGTEAFF.

The chain is built from TRBV7-9 and TRBJ2-5, with a tentative D call TRBD1 (6 bases). This CDR3 has 16 residues. Germline V gene sequence: CDR1 SEHNR, CDR2 FQNEAQ (reference sequence). With 5 bases removed from V and 2 bases from J, the gap between germline ends came to 18 bases. The CDR3 DNA reads TGTGCCAGCAGCGATAATACTCAGGGGAAGCAAGAGACCCAGTACTTC. Amino acid sequence: CASSDNTQGKQETQYF.

V gene TRBV19 combines with J gene TRBJ2-1, with 14 bases fitting TRBD2. Germline lookup yields CDR1 LNHDA and CDR2 SQIVND (reference sequence). The CDR3 is 15 residues long. V was clipped by 9 bases and J by 7 bases; unmatched bases: 8. The CDR3, as DNA: TGTGCCAGCACCGGACTAGCGGGAGGAGAAAATGAGCAGTTCTTC. Its protein is CASTGLAGGENEQFF.

This clone has only one observation. The V call is TRBV5-8, the J call TRBJ1-5; D not certain. The length of the CDR3 is 15 residues. Germline V gene data show CDR1 as SGHTS and CDR2 as YDEGEE. The germline V and J ends were trimmed by 4 bases and 4 bases, with 15 bases remaining between them. The CDR3 DNA reads TGTGCCAGCAGCCGGACGGGGATTATGAATCAGCCCCAGCATTTT. Amino acid sequence: CASSRTGIMNQPQHF.

This chain links TRBV7-2 with TRBJ2-1, with 15 bases lining up with TRBD2. V was clipped by 5 bases and J by 12 bases; unmatched bases: 2. Germline V gene sequence: CDR1 SGHTA, CDR2 FQGNSA. The CDR3 covers 13 residues. CDR3 in DNA: TGTGCCAGCAGCCGGGGACTAGCGGGGGGGCAGTTCTTC. Translated: CASSRGLAGGQFF.

The chain combines TRBV5-4 with TRBJ2-1; 13 positions agree with TRBD2. There are 15 residues in the CDR3. V dropped 4 bases and J dropped 5; count of bases not matched to a gene: 3. Germline V gene lookup returns CDR1 SGHNT and CDR2 YYREEE (reference sequence). CDR3 in amino acids: CASSRLAGGNNEQFF. In DNA, the CDR3 is TGTGCCAGCAGCCGACTAGCGGGGGGAAACAATGAGCAGTTCTTC.

J is TRBJ2-3 and V is TRBV9, with unresolved D. Germline loops: CDR1 SGDLS, CDR2 YYNGEE. The germline V and J ends were trimmed by 4 bases and 1 base, with 13 bases remaining between them. The CDR3 extends over 15 amino acids. The CDR3 coding sequence is TGTGCCAGCAGCCTCGAGGTGGGTGGCACAGATACGCAGTATTTT. As protein: CASSLEVGGTDTQYF.

This clone was found once. The J gene is TRBJ2-5, the V gene TRBV25-1; the match to TRBD2 covers 10 bases. Germline CDR1 reads MGHDK; CDR2 reads SYGVNS. The CDR3 extends over 15 amino acids. Trimming at V came to 2 bases and at J to 5 bases, leaving 5 bases not matched to a gene. The CDR3 region has the DNA TGTGCCAGCAGTGAAAGCGGGAGGGCCGAGGAGACCCAGTACTTC. It specifies CASSESGRAEETQYF.

V is TRBV6-5 and J is TRBJ1-1; 7 bases match TRBD1. CDR3 length equals 15 residues. Germline CDR1 reads MNHEY; CDR2 reads SVGAGI. Losses at the gene ends were 5 bases for V and 4 bases for J; bases not matched to a gene: 10. The CDR3 reads CASSMPDRAGTEAFF. In nucleotides, the CDR3 is TGTGCCAGCAGTATGCCCGACAGGGCGGGCACTGAAGCTTTCTTT.

The chain has TRBV7-9 and TRBJ2-7; TRBD2 agrees at 7 bases. The CDR3 extends over 14 amino acids. The V gene's germline CDR1 is SEHNR and CDR2 FQNEAQ (reference sequence). V dropped 5 bases and J dropped 3; count of bases not matched to a gene: 7. The CDR3 sequence: CASSPLGGVYEQYF. DNA for the CDR3: TGTGCCAGCAGCCCCCTGGGAGGGGTCTACGAGCAGTACTTC.

This clone appeared a single time. The rearrangement joins TRBV14 to TRBJ1-2, with D unclear. The CDR3 sequence is 13 residues long. Trimming took 1 base from V and 4 from J, leaving 7 bases between them. CDR1 and CDR2 from the germline V gene are SGHDN and FVKESK. DNA for the CDR3: TGTGCCAGCAGCCAAGTCGCGGCCTATGGCTACACCTTC. It encodes CASSQVAAYGYTF.

The chain carries TRBV24-1 and TRBJ2-3; 7 nucleotides align to TRBD1. V gave up 1 base and J gave up 3 bases; unmatched junction bases: 6. Per the germline V gene, CDR1 is KGHDR and CDR2 is SFDVKD. The CDR3 is 16 amino acids. The CDR3: CATSDLLRQGTDTQYF. DNA for the CDR3: TGTGCCACCAGTGATTTACTCCGACAGGGTACAGATACGCAGTATTTT.

The gene calls are TRBV7-3 and TRBJ2-1; TRBD2 agrees at 9 bases. CDR3 length: 15 residues. The germline gives CDR1 SGHTA, CDR2 FQGTGA. The V gene end was trimmed by 3 bases and the J gene end by 1 base; junction bases not matched to a gene: 1. The CDR3 DNA follows: TGTGCCAGCAGCTTCCTAGCGGGGTCCTACAATGAGCAGTTCTTC. Its protein product is CASSFLAGSYNEQFF.

V usage is TRBV4-1 and J usage is TRBJ2-5, with 7 positions matching TRBD1. The CDR3 runs 15 residues. CDR1 MGHRA and CDR2 YSYEKL come from the germline V gene. With V trimmed by 5 bases and J by 1 base, 7 bases remained unmatched. The CDR3 region has the DNA TGCGCCAGCAGCTCCCGGACAGGAACCCAAGAGACCCAGTACTTC. Amino acids: CASSSRTGTQETQYF.

The rearrangement joins TRBV14 to TRBJ2-6; 7 nucleotides agree with TRBD2. The V and J ends lost 0 bases and 0 bases, in that order; junction bases with no gene match: 14. Germline CDR1 is SGHDN and CDR2 is FVKESK. The CDR3 runs 21 residues. The CDR3 DNA follows: TGTGCCAGCAGCCAAGAATTCGGGGGGTGGTCCCCTCTCTCTGGGGCCAACGTCCTGACTTTC. Amino acids: CASSQEFGGWSPLSGANVLTF.

Only one count was recorded for this clone. This chain uses TRBV5-1 with TRBJ2-5; a possible D gene is TRBD2 (5 bases). This CDR3 contains 13 residues. The V end was cut by 1 base, the J end by 5 bases, with 9 bases between. Germline CDR1 and CDR2: SGHRS and YFSETQ. The CDR3: CASSLNGGETQYF. The CDR3 nucleotides read TGCGCCAGCAGCTTGAACGGCGGGGAGACCCAGTACTTC. The full variable domain, with the rest looked up from reference TRBV5-1 and TRBJ2-5, is KAGVTQTPRYLIKTRGQQVTLSCSPISGHRSVSWYQQTPGQGLQFLFEYFSETQRNKGNFPGRFSGRQFSNSRSEMNVSTLELGDSALYLCASSLNGGETQYFGPGTRLLVL.

The rearrangement uses TRBV7-2 and TRBJ1-5; 7 positions agree with TRBD1. Trimming removed 5 bases from V and 7 bases from J; junction bases left unmatched: 5. Germline CDR1 is SGHTA and CDR2 is FQGNSA. This CDR3 spans 13 amino acids. The CDR3 coding sequence is TGTGCCAGCAGCGTCGGGACAGCACAGCCCCAGCATTTT. Residues: CASSVGTAQPQHF.

The V call is TRBV3-1 (or the pseudogene TRBV3-2), the J call TRBJ2-3, with D perhaps matching TRBD2 (7 bases). The CDR3 has 15 amino acids. Germline lookup yields CDR1 LGHDT and CDR2 YNNKEL (reference sequence). V was clipped by 2 bases and J by 4 bases, with 13 bases between them. In nucleotides, the CDR3 is TGTGCCAGCAGCCAATCAACGGGGGGCGCAGATACGCAGTATTTT. It encodes CASSQSTGGADTQYF.

The rearrangement uses TRBV7-2 and TRBJ2-5; 10 bases fit TRBD1. Germline V CDR1 and CDR2: SGHTA, FQGNSA. The CDR3 extends over 15 amino acids. Trimming at V came to 4 bases and at J to 5 bases, leaving 7 bases not matched to a gene. CDR3 residues: CASSSGQGVSETQYF. The CDR3 coding sequence is TGTGCCAGCAGCTCCGGACAGGGGGTGAGCGAGACCCAGTACTTC.

This clone was observed a few times. The V call is TRBV30, the J call TRBJ2-3; weak D call: TRBD1 (5 bases). The V gene's germline CDR1 is GTSNPN and CDR2 SVGIG (reference sequence). Trimming removed 1 base from V and 2 bases from J, with 10 bases in between. The CDR3 spans 14 residues. The CDR3 region has the DNA TGTGCCTGGAGTGCTGGGGCGATCACAGATACGCAGTATTTT. It encodes CAWSAGAITDTQYF.

The chain recombines TRBV5-1 with TRBJ1-1, with no clear D. CDR3 length equals 17 residues. V was pared by 0 bases and J by 3 bases, with 18 bases between. The germline V gene has CDR1 SGHRS and CDR2 YFSETQ. The CDR3 loop is CASSLVLPSREDTEAFF. CDR3 bases: TGCGCCAGCAGCTTGGTATTGCCCTCGAGGGAGGACACTGAAGCTTTCTTT.

V is TRBV5-1 and J is TRBJ2-2; 10 bases match TRBD1. J was trimmed by 4 bases and V by 4 bases; bases with no gene match: 4. CDR1 and CDR2 from the germline V gene are SGHRS and YFSETQ. The CDR3 has 15 amino acids. CDR3: CASSPRTGGTGELFF. The CDR3, as DNA: TGCGCCAGCAGCCCCCGGACAGGGGGCACCGGGGAGCTGTTTTTT.

The chain recombines TRBV28 with TRBJ1-6; D possibly corresponds to TRBD1 (5 bases). Trimming stripped 7 bases from V and 9 bases from J, with 19 bases between. Germline V gives CDR1 MDHEN, CDR2 SYDVKM. The CDR3 sequence is 15 residues long. DNA of the CDR3: TGTGCCAGCATTTCGGAACAGGTGGCCAGTTCACCCCTCCACTTT. This codes for CASISEQVASSPLHF.

This clone was recorded a few times. The chain joins TRBV7-9 to TRBJ2-2; 10 bases agree with TRBD2. The CDR3 totals 15 residues. Germline V lookup: CDR1 SEHNR, CDR2 FQNEAQ (reference sequence). J gave up 4 bases and V 3 bases, and 2 bases lay outside the gene matches. The CDR3 nucleotides are TGTGCCAGCAGCTTCGGGACTAGCGTCACCGGGGAGCTGTTTTTT. The encoded protein is CASSFGTSVTGELFF.